One and the same sample provided the 12 T cell receptor beta chains below, sequenced in a study of T cell changes during pregnancy in multiple sclerosis. Here immunoSEQ multiplex PCR was the method, and the copy in TCRdb shows in-frame clones only, minus some. This sample has approximately 80,000 clones, with approximately 95% found just once. The source was peripheral blood, collected in the second trimester of pregnancy. The receptors were sampled from a female donor in good health, enrolled as a control in a pregnancy study.

The chain uses TRBV28 and TRBJ1-5, with D possibly matching TRBD1 (5 bases). The ends were cut back, 6 bases at V and 1 base at J, with 13 bases in the middle. The germline V gene encodes CDR1 MDHEN and CDR2 SYDVKM. CDR3 length: 15 residues. The CDR3 protein is CASSHGGGSNQPQHF. CDR3 sequence (DNA): TGTGCCAGCAGCCACGGGGGGGGAAGCAATCAGCCCCAGCATTTT.

J is TRBJ1-2 and V is TRBV10-3, with 7 bases aligning to TRBD1. This CDR3 is 19 amino acids long. V shed 2 bases and J 8 bases; nucleotides not matched to a gene: 23. The V gene's germline CDR1 is ENHRY and CDR2 SYGVKD. This CDR3 is CAISEDDRKNGTVHSGYTF. CDR3 DNA: TGTGCCATCAGTGAGGACGATCGAAAAAACGGGACAGTGCATTCGGGCTACACCTTC.

The rearrangement joins TRBV19 to TRBJ1-2, with a weak D call TRBD1 (5 bases). Germline V lookup: CDR1 LNHDA, CDR2 SQIVND (reference sequence). Trimming pared 3 bases from V and 5 bases from J, leaving 10 bases between. The length of the CDR3 is 13 residues. CDR3 bases: TGTGCCAGTAGTATCCCCGACAGTTATGGCTACACCTTC. Translating gives CASSIPDSYGYTF. Filled out from reference TRBV19 and TRBJ1-2, the complete variable domain reads DGGITQSPKYLFRKEGQNVTLSCEQNLNHDAMYWYRQDPGQGLRLIYYSQIVNDFQKGDIAEGYSVSREKKESFPLTVTSAQKNPTAFYLCASSIPDSYGYTFGSGTRLTVV.

The chain recombines TRBV7-9 with TRBJ2-1, with D perhaps matching TRBD2 (6 bases). The CDR3 loop spans 11 amino acids. Germline CDR1 SEHNR, CDR2 FQNEAQ (reference sequence). Trimming left V 3 bases short and J 9 bases short, with 6 bases between. The CDR3 here is CASSFSGEQFF. CDR3 DNA sequence: TGTGCCAGCAGCTTTAGCGGTGAGCAGTTCTTC.

The chain carries TRBV28 and TRBJ2-5; 7 bases match TRBD1. The CDR3 has 13 residues. With V trimmed by 10 bases and J by 1 base, 6 bases remained unmatched. CDR1 is MDHEN and CDR2 is SYDVKM in the germline V gene. CDR3 nucleotides: TGTGCCACCCTTGGGGACAGCCAAGAGACCCAGTACTTC. Amino acids: CATLGDSQETQYF.

The chain couples TRBV5-1 to TRBJ2-7, with 9 bases identical to TRBD2. Germline-derived CDR1 and CDR2 are SGHRS and YFSETQ. J was trimmed by 5 bases and V by 0 bases; bases with no gene match: 6. This CDR3 has 15 residues. CDR3 region: CASSLDSGSSNEQYF. CDR3 nucleotide sequence: TGCGCCAGCAGCTTGGATAGCGGGAGTAGCAACGAGCAGTACTTC. Variable domain in full (rest from reference TRBV5-1 and TRBJ2-7): KAGVTQTPRYLIKTRGQQVTLSCSPISGHRSVSWYQQTPGQGLQFLFEYFSETQRNKGNFPGRFSGRQFSNSRSEMNVSTLELGDSALYLCASSLDSGSSNEQYFGPGTRLTVT.

The J gene is TRBJ2-7, the V gene TRBV18, with TRBD1 identical over 11 bases. The CDR3 loop spans 15 amino acids. J gave up 3 bases and V 3 bases, and 4 bases lay outside the gene matches. Germline V CDR1 and CDR2: KGHSH, LQKENI. The DNA of the CDR3 is TGTGCCAGCTCACCCACCGGGACAGGGGGCTACGAGCAGTACTTC. This sequence encodes CASSPTGTGGYEQYF.

This clone was seen once. The chain joins TRBV5-8 to TRBJ1-5; maybe TRBD1 (5 bases). Germline V gene data show CDR1 as SGHTS and CDR2 as YDEGEE. This CDR3 has 13 residues. V dropped 2 bases and J dropped 4 bases, with 7 bases sitting between them. The CDR3, as DNA: TGTGCCAGCAGCTTACAGGATAATCAGCCCCAGCATTTT. Its protein product is CASSLQDNQPQHF.

V usage is TRBV4-2 and J usage is TRBJ1-3, with D hard to call. Per germline, CDR1 LGHNA and CDR2 YNFKEQ. Between the trimmed V and J ends, which lost 1 base and 0 bases, there was a span of 16 bases. The CDR3 extends over 18 amino acids. The CDR3 sequence is CASSQGQWETSSGNTIYF. The CDR3 DNA follows: TGTGCCAGCAGCCAAGGTCAATGGGAGACAAGCTCTGGAAACACCATATATTTT.

The chain combines TRBV4-1 with TRBJ2-3; 8 nucleotides agree with TRBD2. This CDR3 contains 17 residues. Germline V CDR1 and CDR2: MGHRA, YSYEKL. With 0 bases clipped from V and 6 bases from J, the junction kept 11 bases outside the gene matches. The CDR3 DNA follows: TGCGCCAGCAGCCAAGATTCGACTAGCGCGCCGCCGGATACGCAGTATTTT. Protein: CASSQDSTSAPPDTQYF.

The chain uses TRBV5-1 and TRBJ1-1; a weak D match, TRBD1 (5 bases). CDR1 is SGHRS, CDR2 YFSETQ, per germline. V was trimmed by 0 bases and J by 5 bases, leaving 8 bases between them. This CDR3 region has 13 residues. The CDR3: CASSLGGGTEAFF. In DNA form, the CDR3 reads TGCGCCAGCAGCTTGGGGGGGGGTACTGAAGCTTTCTTT.

The chain carries TRBV28 and TRBJ1-1, with D perhaps matching TRBD1 (6 bases). Germline assignment: CDR1 MDHEN and CDR2 SYDVKM. The CDR3 is 15 residues long. Trimming left V 3 bases short and J 1 base short, with 12 bases between. The CDR3 bases are TGTGCCAGCAGTTTGCCAGGACAGCCGAACACTGAAGCTTTCTTT. Its protein is CASSLPGQPNTEAFF.